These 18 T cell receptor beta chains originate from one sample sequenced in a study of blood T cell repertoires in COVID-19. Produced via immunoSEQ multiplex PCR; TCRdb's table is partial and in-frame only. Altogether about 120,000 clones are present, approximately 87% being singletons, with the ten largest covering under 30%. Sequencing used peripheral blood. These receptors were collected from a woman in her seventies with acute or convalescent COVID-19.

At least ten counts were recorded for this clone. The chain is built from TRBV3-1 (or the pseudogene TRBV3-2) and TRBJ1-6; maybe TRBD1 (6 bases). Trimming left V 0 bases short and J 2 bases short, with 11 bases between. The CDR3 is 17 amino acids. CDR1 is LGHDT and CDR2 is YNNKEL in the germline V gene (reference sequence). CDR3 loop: CASSQDTGGPYNSPLHF. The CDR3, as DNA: TGTGCCAGCAGCCAAGACACGGGGGGCCCCTATAATTCACCCCTCCACTTT.

The CDR3 sequence: CASSFQGVSSGNTIYF. In DNA, the CDR3 is TGTGCCAGCAGCTTCCAGGGGGTGAGCTCTGGAAACACCATATATTTT. This chain uses TRBV5-4 with TRBJ1-3, with TRBD1 matching over 7 bases. CDR3 size: 16 residues. V was clipped by 2 bases and J by 0 bases; unmatched bases: 5. The V gene's germline CDR1 is SGHNT and CDR2 YYREEE (reference sequence). Full variable domain (outside the CDR3, taken from reference TRBV5-4 and TRBJ1-3): ETGVTQSPTHLIKTRGQQVTLRCSSQSGHNTVSWYQQALGQGPQFIFQYYREEENGRGNFPPRFSGLQFPNYSSELNVNALELDDSALYLCASSFQGVSSGNTIYFGEGSWLTVV.

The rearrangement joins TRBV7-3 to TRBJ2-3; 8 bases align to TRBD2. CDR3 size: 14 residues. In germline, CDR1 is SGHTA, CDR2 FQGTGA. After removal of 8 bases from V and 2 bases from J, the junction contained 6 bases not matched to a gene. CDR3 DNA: TGTGCCAGCCTGGGACTAGTTTTCACAGATACGCAGTATTTT. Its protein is CASLGLVFTDTQYF.

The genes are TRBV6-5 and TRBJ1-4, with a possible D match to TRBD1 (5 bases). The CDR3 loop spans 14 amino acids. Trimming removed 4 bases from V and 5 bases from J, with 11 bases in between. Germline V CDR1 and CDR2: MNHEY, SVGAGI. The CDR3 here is CASSSDGGNEKLFF. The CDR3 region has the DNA TGTGCCAGCAGTTCCGACGGGGGGAATGAAAAACTGTTTTTT.

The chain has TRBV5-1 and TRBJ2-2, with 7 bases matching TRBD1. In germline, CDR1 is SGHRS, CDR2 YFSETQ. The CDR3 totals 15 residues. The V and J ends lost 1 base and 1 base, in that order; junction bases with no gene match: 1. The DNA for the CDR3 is TGCGCCAGCAGCTTGAACAGGGGGAACACCGGGGAGCTGTTTTTT. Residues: CASSLNRGNTGELFF.

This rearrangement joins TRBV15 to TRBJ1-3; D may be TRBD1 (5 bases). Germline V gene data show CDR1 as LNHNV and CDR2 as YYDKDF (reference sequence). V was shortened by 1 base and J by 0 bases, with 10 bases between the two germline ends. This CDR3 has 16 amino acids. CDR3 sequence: CATSRAKGVSGNTIYF. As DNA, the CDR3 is TGTGCCACCAGCAGAGCAAAAGGGGTCTCTGGAAACACCATATATTTT.

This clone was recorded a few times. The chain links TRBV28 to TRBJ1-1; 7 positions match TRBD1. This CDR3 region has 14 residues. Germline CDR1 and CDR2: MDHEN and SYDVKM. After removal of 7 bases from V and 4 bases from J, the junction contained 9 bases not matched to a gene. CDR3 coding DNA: TGTGCCAGCAAATCCAGGGGGTATAGCACTGAAGCTTTCTTT. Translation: CASKSRGYSTEAFF.

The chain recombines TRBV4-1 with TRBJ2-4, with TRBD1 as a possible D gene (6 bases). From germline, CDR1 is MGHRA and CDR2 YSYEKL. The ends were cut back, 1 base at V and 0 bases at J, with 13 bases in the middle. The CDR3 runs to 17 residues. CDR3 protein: CASSQVDRTLAKNIQYF. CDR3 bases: TGCGCCAGCAGCCAAGTAGACAGGACCTTAGCCAAAAACATTCAGTACTTC.

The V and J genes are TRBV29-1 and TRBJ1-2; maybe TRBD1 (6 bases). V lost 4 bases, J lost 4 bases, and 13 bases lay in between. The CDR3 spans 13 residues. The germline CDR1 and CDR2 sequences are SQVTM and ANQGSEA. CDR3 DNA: TGCAGCGTTGTCAGGGGAGAGAGCTATGGCTACACCTTC. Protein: CSVVRGESYGYTF.

The CDR3, as DNA: TGTGCCAGTAGTATCGACATAGGTGCTGGGGCCAACGTCCTGACTTTC. It codes for CASSIDIGAGANVLTF. This chain links TRBV19 with TRBJ2-6; no reliable D call. The germline V gene has CDR1 LNHDA and CDR2 SQIVND (reference sequence). This CDR3 has 16 residues. The V and J ends lost 3 bases and 2 bases respectively, with 11 bases between them.

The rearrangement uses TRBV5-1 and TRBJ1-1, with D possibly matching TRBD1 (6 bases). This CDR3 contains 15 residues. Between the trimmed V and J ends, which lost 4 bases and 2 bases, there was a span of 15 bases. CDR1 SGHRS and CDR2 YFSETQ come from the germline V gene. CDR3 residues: CASSLGGTTNTEAFF. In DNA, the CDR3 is TGCGCCAGCAGCCTCGGTGGGACAACCAACACTGAAGCTTTCTTT.

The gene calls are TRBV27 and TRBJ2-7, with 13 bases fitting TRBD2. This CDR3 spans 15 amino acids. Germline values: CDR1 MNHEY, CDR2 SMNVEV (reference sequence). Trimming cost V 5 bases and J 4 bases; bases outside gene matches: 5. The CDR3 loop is CASSPGTSGVYEQYF. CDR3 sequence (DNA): TGTGCCAGCAGTCCTGGGACTAGCGGGGTTTACGAGCAGTACTTC.

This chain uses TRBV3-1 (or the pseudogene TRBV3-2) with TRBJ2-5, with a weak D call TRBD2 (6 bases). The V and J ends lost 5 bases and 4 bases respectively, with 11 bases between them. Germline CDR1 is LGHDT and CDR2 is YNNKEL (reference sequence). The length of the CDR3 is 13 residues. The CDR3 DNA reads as TGTGCCAGCAGCGGGGACTCCTTAGAGACCCAGTACTTC. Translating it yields CASSGDSLETQYF.

The CDR3: CASSYGREDGYTF. The CDR3 DNA is TGTGCCAGCAGTTACGGCAGGGAGGATGGCTACACCTTC. The J gene is TRBJ1-2, the V gene TRBV6-2 or TRBV6-3; D possibly corresponds to TRBD1 (5 bases). Trimming removed 2 bases at V and 6 bases at J, with 10 bases between. CDR3 length: 13 residues. Germline lookup yields CDR1 MNHEY and CDR2 SVGEGT.

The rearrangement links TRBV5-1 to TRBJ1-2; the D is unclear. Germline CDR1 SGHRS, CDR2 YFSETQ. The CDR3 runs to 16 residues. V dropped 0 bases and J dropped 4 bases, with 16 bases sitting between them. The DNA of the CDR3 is TGCGCCAGCAGCTTGGAGTTTTCTTTTCTGAGCTATGGCTACACCTTC. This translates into CASSLEFSFLSYGYTF.

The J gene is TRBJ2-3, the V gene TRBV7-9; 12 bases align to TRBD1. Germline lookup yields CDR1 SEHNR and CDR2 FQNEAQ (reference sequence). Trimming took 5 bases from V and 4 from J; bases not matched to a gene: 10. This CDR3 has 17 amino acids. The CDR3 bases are TGTGCCAGCAGCGATCACCGGGACAGGGGGCTGCCAGATACGCAGTATTTT. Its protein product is CASSDHRDRGLPDTQYF. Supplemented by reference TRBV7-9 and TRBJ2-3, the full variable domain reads DTGVSQNPRHKITKRGQNVTFRCDPISEHNRLYWYRQTLGQGPEFLTYFQNEAQLEKSRLLSDRFSAERPKGSFSTLEIQRTEQGDSAMYLCASSDHRDRGLPDTQYFGPGTRLTVL.

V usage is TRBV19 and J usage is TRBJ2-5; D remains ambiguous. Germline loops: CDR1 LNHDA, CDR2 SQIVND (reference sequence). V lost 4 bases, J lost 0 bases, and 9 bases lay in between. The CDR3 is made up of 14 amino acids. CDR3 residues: CASSTPRYQETQYF. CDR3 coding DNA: TGTGCCAGTAGTACCCCGAGGTACCAAGAGACCCAGTACTTC.

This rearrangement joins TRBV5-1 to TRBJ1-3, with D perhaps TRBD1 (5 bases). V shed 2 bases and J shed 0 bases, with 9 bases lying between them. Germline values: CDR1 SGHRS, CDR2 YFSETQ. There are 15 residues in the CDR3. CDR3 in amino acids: CASSFDSISGNTIYF. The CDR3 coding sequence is TGCGCCAGCAGCTTTGACAGCATCTCTGGAAACACCATATATTTT.